These T cell receptor beta chains were read from a single sample in a study of cytomegalovirus exposure and HLA in healthy donors. Produced via immunoSEQ multiplex PCR; TCRdb's table is partial and in-frame only. Seen here are around 130,000 clones, 60% to 80% observed once, and the top ten hold under 2%. Sequences were obtained from PBMCs. The receptor set was obtained from a woman aged 30 to 39 in good health and CMV-seronegative. Each CDR3 is given with its conserved first and last residue. The order of the fields is D gene, V gene, J gene, clone size, CDR3 DNA, CDR3 protein. The D gene is left open where the match is weak. The size of a clone is reported for some rows only, either as once, few or many, or as a class for expanded clones.

D: TRBD1
V: TRBV2
J: TRBJ1-1
size: -
DNA: TGTGCCAGTCGACAGGGTGTGACTGAAGCTTTCTTT
CDR3: CASRQGVTEAFF

D: -
V: TRBV11-2
J: TRBJ2-7
size: -
DNA: TGTGCCAGCAGCGCCGGCTTGGGGAGGAGCTCCTACGAGCAGTACTTC
CDR3: CASSAGLGRSSYEQYF

D: -
V: TRBV6-1
J: TRBJ2-6
size: -
DNA: TGTGCCATCAACTCTGGGGCCAACGTCCTGACTTTC
CDR3: CAINSGANVLTF

D: TRBD1
V: TRBV5-1
J: TRBJ1-2
size: -
DNA: TGCGCCAGCAGGGGGACAGGGGTTAACTATGGCTACACCTTC
CDR3: CASRGTGVNYGYTF

D: TRBD2
V: TRBV19
J: TRBJ2-7
size: -
DNA: TGTGCCAGTAGTCCAATAGCGGGAGCTAGGACCTACGAGCAGTACTTC
CDR3: CASSPIAGARTYEQYF

D: -
V: TRBV7-9
J: TRBJ2-4
size: -
DNA: TGTGCCAGCAGCTTAGTGCATTCGGGGACAAATATAAACATTCAGTACTTC
CDR3: CASSLVHSGTNINIQYF

D: TRBD2
V: TRBV7-6
J: TRBJ2-2
size: -
DNA: TGTGCCAGCAGCCCCACACTAGCGGGGGGGCCCACCGGGGAGCTGTTTTTT
CDR3: CASSPTLAGGPTGELFF

D: -
V: TRBV7-9
J: TRBJ2-4
size: -
DNA: TGTGCCAGCAGCCCACCACCGCGTCTAGCCAAAAACATTCAGTACTTC
CDR3: CASSPPPRLAKNIQYF

D: -
V: TRBV10-3
J: TRBJ2-2
size: -
DNA: TGTGCCATCAGTGGGGAGACCGGGGAGCTGTTTTTT
CDR3: CAISGETGELFF

D: TRBD2
V: TRBV7-3
J: TRBJ2-3
size: -
DNA: TGTGCCAGCAGCTTAACGGGTAGCGGGGGCACAGATACGCAGTATTTT
CDR3: CASSLTGSGGTDTQYF

D: -
V: TRBV7-3
J: TRBJ1-1
size: few
DNA: TGTGCCAGCAGCTTAGACAGTAACACTGAAGCTTTCTTT
CDR3: CASSLDSNTEAFF

D: -
V: TRBV5-5
J: TRBJ1-5
size: -
DNA: TGTGCCAGCAGCTTGAAACAATATAGCAATCAGCCCCAGCATTTT
CDR3: CASSLKQYSNQPQHF

D: -
V: TRBV7-9
J: TRBJ1-6
size: -
DNA: TGTGCCAGCAGCCCTGGAGAAGGACTAAATTCACCCCTCCACTTT
CDR3: CASSPGEGLNSPLHF

D: TRBD1
V: TRBV5-1
J: TRBJ2-5
size: -
DNA: TGCGCCAGCAGCTTTAGACAGGGACAAGAGACCCAGTACTTC
CDR3: CASSFRQGQETQYF

D: -
V: TRBV7-8
J: TRBJ2-2
size: -
DNA: TGTGCCAGCAGCCCGTCGGGACTCACCGAATATTTGAACACCGGGGAGCTGTTTTTT
CDR3: CASSPSGLTEYLNTGELFF

D: -
V: TRBV30
J: TRBJ1-3
size: -
DNA: TGTGCCTGGAGTGTCGGAGGACGGAGCTCTGGAAACACCATATATTTT
CDR3: CAWSVGGRSSGNTIYF

D: -
V: TRBV9
J: TRBJ2-1
size: -
DNA: TGTGCCAGCAGCGCCGGGACATACAATGAGCAGTTCTTC
CDR3: CASSAGTYNEQFF

D: -
V: TRBV5-6
J: TRBJ2-5
size: -
DNA: TGTGCCAGCAGCTATCAGGGGGGAACAGAGACCCAGTACTTC
CDR3: CASSYQGGTETQYF

D: TRBD2
V: TRBV5-1
J: TRBJ2-3
size: -
DNA: TGCGCCAGCAGCTTGTCGTCTAGCGGGGGCCGCACAGATACGCAGTATTTT
CDR3: CASSLSSSGGRTDTQYF

D: TRBD2
V: TRBV28
J: TRBJ2-1
size: -
DNA: TGTGCCAGCAGCCCTTGGACTAGCGGGGACAATGAGCAGTTCTTC
CDR3: CASSPWTSGDNEQFF

D: -
V: TRBV19
J: TRBJ1-1
size: -
DNA: TGTGCCAGTAGTATCCTGGACAGCCTAATGAGCACTGAAGCTTTCTTT
CDR3: CASSILDSLMSTEAFF

D: TRBD1
V: TRBV28
J: TRBJ1-5
size: -
DNA: TGTGCCAGCAGTGCTCTGACAGGGATAAGCAATCAGCCCCAGCATTTT
CDR3: CASSALTGISNQPQHF

D: TRBD1
V: TRBV7-9
J: TRBJ1-5
size: -
DNA: TGTGCCAGCAGCTTAACAGCTACAGGGGGCCCCCAGCCCCAGCATTTT
CDR3: CASSLTATGGPQPQHF

D: TRBD1
V: TRBV25-1
J: TRBJ2-7
size: few
DNA: TGTGCCAGCAGTGAACAGGGGGAGTCCTACGAGCAGTACTTC
CDR3: CASSEQGESYEQYF

D: -
V: TRBV7-2
J: TRBJ2-5
size: -
DNA: TGTGCCAGCAGCCCCAGAGAGACCCAGTACTTC
CDR3: CASSPRETQYF

D: TRBD2
V: TRBV5-1
J: TRBJ2-7
size: -
DNA: TGCGCCAGCAGCCAAAGACTTAGGACTAGCGGGAAGGGCGAGCAGTACTTC
CDR3: CASSQRLRTSGKGEQYF